The clone carrying this T cell receptor (beta chain) was recorded at least ten times. Antigen: not known. This entry belongs to a study of metastatic and nonmetastatic thyroid tumors. Looking at the study overall: Repertoire data that came from the blood and tumor or nodule tissue of malignant and benign thyroid patients were compared. General study findings and limits: When malignant thyroid tumors were compared with benign nodules, TCR beta diversity was reportedly significantly higher in the malignant tumors. This held in both blood and tumor samples.

Every patient was untreated before thyroid surgery. Germline assignment: CDR1 SGHTA and CDR2 FQGTGA. The CDR3 is made up of 14 amino acids. Trimming pared 2 bases from V and 8 bases from J, leaving 10 bases between. As handled by the study authors: Clinicopathological groups of papillary thyroid cancer showed CDR3 differences that were used to build a distant-metastasis classifier. TCRdb re-called clones via MiXCR from the PCR reads. The V and J calls reflect TCRdb's pipeline rather than the authors' work. The sample carries under 25,000 clones, under 35% recorded once. The sequenced sample was blood. V gene TRBV7-3 combines with J gene TRBJ1-6, with TRBD1 as a possible D gene (6 bases). The TCR sequence derives from a female donor with papillary thyroid cancer or a benign thyroid nodule (not recorded which). Some clones in this sample may be carry-over from other donors' samples. The CDR3 is CASSLGGADSPLHF. CDR3 DNA: TGTGCCAGCAGCTTAGGGGGCGCTGATTCACCCCTCCACTTT.